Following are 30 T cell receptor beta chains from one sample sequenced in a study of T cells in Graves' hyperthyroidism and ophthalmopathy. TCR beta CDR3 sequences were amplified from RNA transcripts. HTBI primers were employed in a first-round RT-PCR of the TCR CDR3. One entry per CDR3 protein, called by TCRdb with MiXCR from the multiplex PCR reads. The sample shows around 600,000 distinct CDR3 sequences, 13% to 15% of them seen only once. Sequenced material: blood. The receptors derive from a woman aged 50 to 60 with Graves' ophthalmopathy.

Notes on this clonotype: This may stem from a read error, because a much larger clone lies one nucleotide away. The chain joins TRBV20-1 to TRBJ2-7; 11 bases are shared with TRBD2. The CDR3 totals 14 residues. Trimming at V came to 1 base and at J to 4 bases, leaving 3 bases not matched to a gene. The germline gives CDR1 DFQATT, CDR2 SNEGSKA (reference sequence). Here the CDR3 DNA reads TGCAGTGCTAGAGGAACTAGCGGGAGATACGAGCAGTACTTC. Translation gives CSARGTSGRYEQYF.

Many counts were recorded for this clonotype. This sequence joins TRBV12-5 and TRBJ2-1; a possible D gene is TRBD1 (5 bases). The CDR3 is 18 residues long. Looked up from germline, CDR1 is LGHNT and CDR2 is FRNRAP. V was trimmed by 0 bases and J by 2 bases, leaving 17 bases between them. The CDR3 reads CASGLVPLLTGTYNEQFF. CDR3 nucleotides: TGTGCTAGTGGTTTGGTACCCCTTTTAACAGGAACCTACAATGAGCAGTTCTTC.

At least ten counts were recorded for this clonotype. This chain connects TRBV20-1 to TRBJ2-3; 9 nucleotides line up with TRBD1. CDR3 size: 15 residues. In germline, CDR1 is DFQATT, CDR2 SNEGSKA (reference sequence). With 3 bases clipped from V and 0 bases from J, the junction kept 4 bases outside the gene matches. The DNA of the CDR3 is TGCAGTGCTAGGGACAGGGGTGGGAGCACAGATACGCAGTATTTT. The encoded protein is CSARDRGGSTDTQYF.

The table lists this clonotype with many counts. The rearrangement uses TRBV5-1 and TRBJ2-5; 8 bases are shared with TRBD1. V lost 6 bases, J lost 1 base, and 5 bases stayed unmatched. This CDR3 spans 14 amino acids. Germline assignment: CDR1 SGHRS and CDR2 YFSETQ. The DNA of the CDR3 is TGCGCCAGCACCCCGGACAGGGCCCAAGAGACCCAGTACTTC. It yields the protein CASTPDRAQETQYF. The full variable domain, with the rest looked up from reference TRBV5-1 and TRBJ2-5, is KAGVTQTPRYLIKTRGQQVTLSCSPISGHRSVSWYQQTPGQGLQFLFEYFSETQRNKGNFPGRFSGRQFSNSRSEMNVSTLELGDSALYLCASTPDRAQETQYFGPGTRLLVL.

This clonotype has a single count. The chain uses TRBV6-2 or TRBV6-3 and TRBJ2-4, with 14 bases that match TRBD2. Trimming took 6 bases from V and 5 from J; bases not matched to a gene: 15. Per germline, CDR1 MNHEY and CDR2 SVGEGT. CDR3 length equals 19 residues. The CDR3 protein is CASSTGLAGGSRRQNIQYF. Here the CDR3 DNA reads TGTGCCAGCAGCACAGGACTAGCGGGAGGCTCGCGACGGCAAAACATTCAGTACTTC.

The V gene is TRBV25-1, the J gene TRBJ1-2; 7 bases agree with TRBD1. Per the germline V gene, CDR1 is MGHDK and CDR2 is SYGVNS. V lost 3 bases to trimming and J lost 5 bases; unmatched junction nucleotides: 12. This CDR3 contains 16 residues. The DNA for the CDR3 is TGTGCCAGCAGTGAGAGTAGATGGGACAGCCTTTATGGCTACACCTTC. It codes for CASSESRWDSLYGYTF.

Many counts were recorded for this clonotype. In nucleotides, the CDR3 is TGTGCCAGCAGCTTGGGTGTACAGGGGACCGACGCAGATACGCAGTATTTT. Encoded protein: CASSLGVQGTDADTQYF. This sequence joins TRBV7-9 and TRBJ2-3; 7 positions match TRBD1. The CDR3 is made up of 17 amino acids. Trimming removed 3 bases from V and 4 bases from J; junction bases left unmatched: 13. Germline lookup yields CDR1 SEHNR and CDR2 FQNEAQ (reference sequence).

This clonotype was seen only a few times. CDR3 nucleotides: TGTGCCAGCAGTTTGACGAGAGGAAGCTATGGCTACACCTTC. Its translation is CASSLTRGSYGYTF. V usage is TRBV27 and J usage is TRBJ1-2, with unresolved D. V was pared by 3 bases and J by 4 bases, with 12 bases between. The CDR3 extends over 14 amino acids. Germline V lookup: CDR1 MNHEY, CDR2 SMNVEV (reference sequence).

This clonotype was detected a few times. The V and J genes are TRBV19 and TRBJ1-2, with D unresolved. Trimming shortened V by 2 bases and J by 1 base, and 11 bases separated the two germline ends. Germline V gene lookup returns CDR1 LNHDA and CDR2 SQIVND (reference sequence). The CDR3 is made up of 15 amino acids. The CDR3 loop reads CASSIRTESNYGYTF. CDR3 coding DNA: TGTGCCAGTAGTATAAGGACGGAGAGTAACTATGGCTACACCTTC.

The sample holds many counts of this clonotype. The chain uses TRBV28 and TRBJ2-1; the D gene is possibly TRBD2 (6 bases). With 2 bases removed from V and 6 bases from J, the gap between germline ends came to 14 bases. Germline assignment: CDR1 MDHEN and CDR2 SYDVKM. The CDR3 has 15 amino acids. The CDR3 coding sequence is TGTGCCAGCAGTTTACCCCAGACTAGACGCAATGAGCAGTTCTTC. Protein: CASSLPQTRRNEQFF.

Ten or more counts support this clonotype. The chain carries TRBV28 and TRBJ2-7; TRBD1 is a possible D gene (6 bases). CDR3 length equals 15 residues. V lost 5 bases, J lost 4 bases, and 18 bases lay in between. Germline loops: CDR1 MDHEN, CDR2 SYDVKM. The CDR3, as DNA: TGTGCCAGCAGTCCAGGGGATAAACTAGTTTACGAGCAGTACTTC. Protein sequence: CASSPGDKLVYEQYF.

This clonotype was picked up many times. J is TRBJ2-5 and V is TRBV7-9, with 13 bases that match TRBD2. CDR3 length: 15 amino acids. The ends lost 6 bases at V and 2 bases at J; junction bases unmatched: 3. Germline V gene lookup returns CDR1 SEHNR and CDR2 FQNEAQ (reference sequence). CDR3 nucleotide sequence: TGTGCCAGCAGGCCACTAGCGGGAGGGCAAGAGACCCAGTACTTC. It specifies CASRPLAGGQETQYF.

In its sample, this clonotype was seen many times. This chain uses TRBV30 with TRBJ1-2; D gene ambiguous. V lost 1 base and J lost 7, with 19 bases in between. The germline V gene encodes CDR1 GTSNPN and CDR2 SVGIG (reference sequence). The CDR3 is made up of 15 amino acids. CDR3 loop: CAWSELHGGQAGYTF. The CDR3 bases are TGTGCCTGGAGTGAATTACACGGAGGCCAGGCTGGCTACACCTTC.

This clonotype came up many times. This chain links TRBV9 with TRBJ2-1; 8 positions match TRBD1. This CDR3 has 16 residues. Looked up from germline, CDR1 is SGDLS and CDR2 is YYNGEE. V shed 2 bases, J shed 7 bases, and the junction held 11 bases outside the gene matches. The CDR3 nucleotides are TGTGCCAGCAGCGTGTCTGGCCGGGACAGGACTAATGAGCAGTTCTTC. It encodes CASSVSGRDRTNEQFF.

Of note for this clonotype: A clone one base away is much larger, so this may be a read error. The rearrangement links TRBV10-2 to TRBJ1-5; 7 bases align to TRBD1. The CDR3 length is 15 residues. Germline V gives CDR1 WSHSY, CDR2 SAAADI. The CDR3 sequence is CASSEPQGENQPRHF. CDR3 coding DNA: TGCGCCAGCAGTGAGCCGCAGGGGGAGAATCAGCCCCGGCATTTT.

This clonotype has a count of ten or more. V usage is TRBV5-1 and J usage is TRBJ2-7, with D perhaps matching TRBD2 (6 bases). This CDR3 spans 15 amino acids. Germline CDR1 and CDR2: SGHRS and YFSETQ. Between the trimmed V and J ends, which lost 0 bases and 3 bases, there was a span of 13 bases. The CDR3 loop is CASSLAAGSFYEQYF. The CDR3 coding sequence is TGCGCCAGCAGCTTGGCGGCGGGATCGTTCTACGAGCAGTACTTC.

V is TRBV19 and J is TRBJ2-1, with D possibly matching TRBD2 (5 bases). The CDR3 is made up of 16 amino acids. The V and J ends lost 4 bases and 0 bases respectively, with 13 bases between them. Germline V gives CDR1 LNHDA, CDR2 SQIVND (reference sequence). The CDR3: CASSTTRGSSYNEQFF. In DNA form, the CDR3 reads TGTGCCAGTAGTACCACTCGTGGGAGCTCCTACAATGAGCAGTTCTTC.

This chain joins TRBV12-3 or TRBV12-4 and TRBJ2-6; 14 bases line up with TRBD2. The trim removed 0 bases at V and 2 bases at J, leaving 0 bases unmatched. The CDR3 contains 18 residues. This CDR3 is CASSLATSGRAGANVLTF. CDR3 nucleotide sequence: TGTGCCAGCAGTTTAGCGACTAGCGGGAGGGCTGGGGCCAACGTCCTGACTTTC.

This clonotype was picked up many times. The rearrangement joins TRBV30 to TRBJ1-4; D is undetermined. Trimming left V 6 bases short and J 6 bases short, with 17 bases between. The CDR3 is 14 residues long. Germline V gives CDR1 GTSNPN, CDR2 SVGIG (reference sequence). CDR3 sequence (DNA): TGTGCCTGCCTCAAAAGTAACCTTGATGAAAAACTGTTTTTT. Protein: CACLKSNLDEKLFF.

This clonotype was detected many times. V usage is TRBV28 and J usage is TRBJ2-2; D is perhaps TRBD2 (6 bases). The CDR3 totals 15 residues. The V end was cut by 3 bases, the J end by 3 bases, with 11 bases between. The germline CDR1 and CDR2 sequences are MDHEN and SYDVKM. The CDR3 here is CASSFFGSDTGELFF. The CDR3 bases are TGTGCCAGCAGTTTTTTCGGGAGTGACACCGGGGAGCTGTTTTTT.

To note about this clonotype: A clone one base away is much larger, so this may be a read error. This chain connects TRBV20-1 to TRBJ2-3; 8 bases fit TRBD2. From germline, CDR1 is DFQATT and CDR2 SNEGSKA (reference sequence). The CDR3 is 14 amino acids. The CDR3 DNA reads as TGCAGTGCTAAGACTAGCGACAGCACAGATACGCAGTGTTTT. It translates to CSAKTSDSTDTQCF.

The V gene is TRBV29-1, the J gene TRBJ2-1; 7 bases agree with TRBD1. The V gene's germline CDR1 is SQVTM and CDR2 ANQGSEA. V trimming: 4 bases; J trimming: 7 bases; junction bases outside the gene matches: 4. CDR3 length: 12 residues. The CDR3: CSVGAGGNEQFF. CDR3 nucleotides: TGCAGCGTTGGGGCAGGGGGAAATGAGCAGTTCTTC.

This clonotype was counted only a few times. The CDR3 DNA follows: TGTGCCAGCAGCTTAAGGGCTAGCGGGAGGGCCTTATACACCGGGGAGCTGTTTTTT. Protein sequence: CASSLRASGRALYTGELFF. V usage is TRBV11-2 and J usage is TRBJ2-2, with 12 nucleotides matching TRBD2. The trim removed 2 bases at V and 3 bases at J, leaving 10 bases unmatched. Germline lookup yields CDR1 SGHAT and CDR2 FQNNGV. This CDR3 spans 19 amino acids.

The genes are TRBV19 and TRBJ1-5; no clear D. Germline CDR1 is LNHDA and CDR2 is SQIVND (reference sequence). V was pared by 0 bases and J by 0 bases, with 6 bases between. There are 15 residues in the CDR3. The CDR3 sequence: CASSIDQDSNQPQHF. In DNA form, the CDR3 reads TGTGCCAGTAGTATAGATCAAGATAGCAATCAGCCCCAGCATTTT.

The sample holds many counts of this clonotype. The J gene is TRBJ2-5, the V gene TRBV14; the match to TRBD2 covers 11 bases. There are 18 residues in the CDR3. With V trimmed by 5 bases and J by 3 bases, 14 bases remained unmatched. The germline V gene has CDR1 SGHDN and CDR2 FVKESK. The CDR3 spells CASSKTLSSGRREETQYF. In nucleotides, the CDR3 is TGTGCCAGCAGCAAGACACTATCTAGCGGGAGGAGGGAAGAGACCCAGTACTTC.

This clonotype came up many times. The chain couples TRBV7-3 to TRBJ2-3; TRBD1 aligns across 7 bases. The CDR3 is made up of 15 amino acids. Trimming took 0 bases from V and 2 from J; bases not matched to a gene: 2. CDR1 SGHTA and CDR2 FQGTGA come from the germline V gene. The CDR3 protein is CASSLTGGNTDTQYF. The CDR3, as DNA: TGTGCCAGCAGCTTAACAGGGGGCAACACAGATACGCAGTATTTT.

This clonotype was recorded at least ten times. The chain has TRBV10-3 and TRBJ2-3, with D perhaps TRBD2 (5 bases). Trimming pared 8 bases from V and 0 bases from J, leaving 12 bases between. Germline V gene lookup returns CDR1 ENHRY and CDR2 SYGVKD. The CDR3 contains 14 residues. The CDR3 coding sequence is TGTGCCATCGGTGGGAGCGCTAGCACAGATACGCAGTATTTT. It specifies CAIGGSASTDTQYF.

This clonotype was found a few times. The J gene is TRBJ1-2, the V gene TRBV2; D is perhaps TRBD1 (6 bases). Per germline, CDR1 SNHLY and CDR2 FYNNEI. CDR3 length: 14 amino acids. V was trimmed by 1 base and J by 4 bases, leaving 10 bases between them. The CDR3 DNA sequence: TGTGCCAGCAGTGAAGGTGGCAGGGGCTATGGCTACACCTTC. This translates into CASSEGGRGYGYTF.

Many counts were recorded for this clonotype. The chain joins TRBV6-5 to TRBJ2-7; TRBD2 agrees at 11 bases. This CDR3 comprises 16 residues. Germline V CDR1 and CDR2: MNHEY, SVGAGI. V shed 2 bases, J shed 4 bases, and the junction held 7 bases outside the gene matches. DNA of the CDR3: TGTGCCAGCAGTTACGCCGGGACTAGCGGAGCGTACGAGCAGTACTTC. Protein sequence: CASSYAGTSGAYEQYF.

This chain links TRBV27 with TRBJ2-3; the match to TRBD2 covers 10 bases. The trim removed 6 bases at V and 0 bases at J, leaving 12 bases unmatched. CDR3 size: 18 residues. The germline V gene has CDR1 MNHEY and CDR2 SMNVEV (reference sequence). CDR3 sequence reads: CASRLAAGGPTSTDTQYF. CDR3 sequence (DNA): TGTGCCAGCAGGCTCGCAGCGGGAGGGCCAACTAGCACAGATACGCAGTATTTT.